The clone carrying this T cell receptor (beta chain) was counted a single time. As yet, its antigen is unknown. The sample belongs to a study of shared clonotypes between healthy human individuals. Looking at the study overall: Donors consisted of two women and three men between 18 and 49. Findings and caveats of the study: Only blood samples were collected, and tissue repertoires likely differ.

Only in-frame clones appear in the TCRdb table, and some are missing; sequencing was by immunoSEQ multiplex PCR. The data hold 300,000 or so clones, with under 80% observed a single time. The CDR3 runs to 18 residues. The V end lost 5 bases, the J end lost 0 bases, and 20 bases lay between the germline ends. CDR1 and CDR2 (germline): SGHTA, FQGNSA. The chain is built from TRBV7-2 and TRBJ1-3; D is undetermined. Input material: memory CD4+ T cells sorted from blood. Subset specified: CD45RA-negative fraction. The TCR was taken from a man aged 30 to 39 in good health. This CDR3 reads CASSPRPAAPVSGNTIYF. The CDR3 region has the DNA TGTGCCAGCAGCCCCCGTCCGGCCGCCCCCGTCTCTGGAAACACCATATATTTT.